The T cell receptor (beta chain) under discussion was sequenced for a study of shared clonotypes between healthy human individuals. Study-level background: A couple of female and a few male donors aged 18 to 49 were enrolled.

Sequencing used immunoSEQ multiplex PCR; TCRdb keeps in-frame clones, though not all of them. The data hold 2 million to 2.5 million clones, with 85% to 95% observed a single time. V lost 4 bases and J lost 2, with 12 bases in between. The CDR3 runs to 15 residues. Germline V CDR1 and CDR2: KGHSH, LQKENI. This sequence was found in a young man in good health. Some clones in this sample may be carry-over from other donors' samples. The J gene is TRBJ2-1, the V gene TRBV18, with unresolved D. The sequencing input was naive CD4+ T cells from PBMCs. The subset here: CD45RA+ positively selected. This CDR3 reads CASSQTDFAYNEQFF. CDR3 nucleotide sequence: TGTGCCAGCTCACAAACAGACTTCGCCTACAATGAGCAGTTCTTC.